The table lists the clone carrying this T cell receptor (beta chain) with a few counts. Antigen: not known. Naive and memory CD4+ T cells were separated from cryopreserved PBMCs. The sample is drawn from a study of CD4 T cells in relation to SARS-CoV-2 and coronaviruses. Study at large: PBMCs were cultured with antigen for around nine days before TCR beta sequencing.

CEF-cultured naive and memory CD4+ T cell DNA got survey-level sequencing. Clones were sequenced by immunoSEQ multiplex PCR, and TCRdb holds only the in-frame ones, with some missing. Among about 40,000 clones, roughly 80% were seen once, and the ten largest hold 6.5% to 8%. The CDR3 covers 15 residues. Germline CDR1 SGHRS, CDR2 YFSETQ. After removal of 3 bases from V and 1 base from J, the junction contained 7 bases not matched to a gene. The chain recombines TRBV5-1 with TRBJ2-7; TRBD1 aligns across 7 bases. This TCR was recovered from an adult with COVID-19. Sequenced: naive CD4+ T cells from PBMCs, cultured in vitro. Subset defined: naive CD4+ T cells isolated by negative enrichment. CDR3 DNA sequence: TGCGCCAGCAGCTATGGGACAGTGGATTCCTACGAGCAGTACTTC. Residues: CASSYGTVDSYEQYF.